What follows are 20 T cell receptor beta chains derived from one specimen sequenced in a study of blood T cell repertoires in COVID-19. TCRdb keeps only in-frame clones here, not all; method: immunoSEQ multiplex PCR. The sample has over 60,000 clones; approximately 89% are singletons. Sequencing input: peripheral blood. Receptors were obtained from a woman aged 60-75 years with acute or convalescent COVID-19.

This clone was detected a few times. The chain uses TRBV4-1 and TRBJ2-7; 7 bases fit TRBD2. The germline CDR1 and CDR2 sequences are MGHRA and YSYEKL. The V and J ends lost 4 bases and 1 base, in that order; junction bases with no gene match: 10. This CDR3 is 16 amino acids long. The CDR3 DNA is TGCGCCAGCAGCCCCCGCGGGCTAGCGGTATCCTACGAGCAGTACTTC. The encoded protein is CASSPRGLAVSYEQYF.

This clone came up once. The rearrangement joins TRBV28 to TRBJ2-2; TRBD2 matches at 10 bases. This CDR3 has 15 residues. CDR1 and CDR2 from the germline V gene are MDHEN and SYDVKM. V gave up 3 bases and J gave up 6 bases; unmatched junction bases: 4. The CDR3 DNA is TGTGCCAGCAGTTTGGGAGCGGGGGGGCCCGGGGAGCTGTTTTTT. This translates into CASSLGAGGPGELFF.

The chain uses TRBV4-1 and TRBJ1-5, with D unclear. The CDR3 totals 16 residues. V was trimmed by 4 bases and J by 0 bases, leaving 13 bases between them. From germline, CDR1 is MGHRA and CDR2 YSYEKL. The CDR3 coding sequence is TGCGCCAGCAGCCTCTCAGAGGGAAGTAGCAATCAGCCCCAGCATTTT. Translated, it gives CASSLSEGSSNQPQHF.

This clone was found once. The chain uses TRBV21-1 and TRBJ1-1; the table names TRBD1, a call not compared with the DNA. TRBV21-1 is described as a pseudogene. This CDR3 is built from 10 residues. As DNA, the CDR3 is TGTGAGAGAGGGGGTACTGAAGCTTTCTTT. Translation: CERGGTEAFF.

The V gene is TRBV19, the J gene TRBJ1-1; D gene ambiguous. The germline gives CDR1 LNHDA, CDR2 SQIVND (reference sequence). V was trimmed by 5 bases and J by 1 base, leaving 14 bases between them. CDR3 size: 15 residues. The CDR3 DNA is TGTGCCAGTAGTTCGCGGGCAGGTGGGAACACTGAAGCTTTCTTT. Its protein is CASSSRAGGNTEAFF.

The chain combines TRBV12-3 or TRBV12-4 with TRBJ1-1; no reliable D call. Deletions cut 1 base from V and 1 base from J, with 4 bases between. The CDR3 consists of 13 residues. The CDR3 protein is CASSLVENTEAFF. CDR3 in DNA: TGTGCCAGCAGTTTAGTAGAGAACACTGAAGCTTTCTTT.

The rearrangement links TRBV28 to TRBJ1-6, with no clear D. Trimming took off 11 bases at V and 8 bases at J, with 22 bases between the two ends. The CDR3 sequence is 15 residues long. Per germline, CDR1 MDHEN and CDR2 SYDVKM. The CDR3 reads CAGPTGMPADSPLHF. CDR3 coding DNA: TGTGCCGGCCCAACGGGAATGCCCGCCGATTCACCCCTCCACTTT.

The chain uses TRBV2 and TRBJ1-1; 8 bases match TRBD1. V shed 7 bases, J shed 4 bases, and the junction held 8 bases outside the gene matches. This CDR3 spans 14 amino acids. The germline V gene has CDR1 SNHLY and CDR2 FYNNEI. CDR3 residues: CASTAPTGGTEAFF. CDR3 bases: TGTGCCAGCACCGCCCCCACAGGGGGCACTGAAGCTTTCTTT. The entire variable domain, with the rest obtained from reference TRBV2 and TRBJ1-1, is as follows: EPEVTQTPSHQVTQMGQEVILRCVPISNHLYFYWYRQILGQKVEFLVSFYNNEISEKSEIFDDQFSVERPDGSNFTLKIRSTKLEDSAMYFCASTAPTGGTEAFFGQGTRLTVV.

The V gene is TRBV9, the J gene TRBJ1-6; 10 nucleotides align to TRBD1. This CDR3 comprises 15 residues. Germline V gives CDR1 SGDLS, CDR2 YYNGEE. The junction had 2 bases not matched to a gene; V was cut back by 0 bases and J by 8 bases. CDR3 nucleotide sequence: TGTGCCAGCAGCGTAGGGGGGACAGGGGATTCACCCCTCCACTTT. It is translated as CASSVGGTGDSPLHF. The full variable domain, its missing parts supplied by reference TRBV9 and TRBJ1-6, is DSGVTQTPKHLITATGQRVTLRCSPRSGDLSVYWYQQSLDQGLQFLIQYYNGEERAKGNILERFSAQQFPDLHSELNLSSLELGDSALYFCASSVGGTGDSPLHFGNGTRLTVT.

The chain links TRBV7-2 to TRBJ1-2; 11 bases fit TRBD1. Germline lookup yields CDR1 SGHTA and CDR2 FQGNSA. The CDR3 consists of 13 residues. J was trimmed by 7 bases and V by 5 bases; bases with no gene match: 3. The CDR3: CASSADRGLGYTF. DNA for the CDR3: TGTGCCAGCAGCGCGGACAGGGGGCTTGGCTACACCTTC.

The chain uses TRBV5-1 and TRBJ1-2, with TRBD1 identical over 10 bases. Unmatched junction bases numbered 16, after V lost 1 base and J lost 4 bases. The CDR3 is made up of 19 amino acids. The germline CDR1 and CDR2 sequences are SGHRS and YFSETQ. CDR3 sequence reads: CASSLITTTAGQGFYGYTF. The CDR3 nucleotides are TGCGCCAGCAGCTTGATTACTACCACCGCGGGACAGGGGTTCTATGGCTACACCTTC.

This clone appeared once. The chain is built from TRBV9 and TRBJ2-5; weak D call: TRBD2 (6 bases). V dropped 2 bases and J dropped 4 bases, with 12 bases sitting between them. This CDR3 has 14 residues. Germline V CDR1 and CDR2: SGDLS, YYNGEE. CDR3 sequence: CASSVRAGGETQYF. CDR3 in DNA: TGTGCCAGCAGCGTTCGCGCCGGGGGAGAGACCCAGTACTTC.

V gene TRBV30 combines with J gene TRBJ1-1; unclear D gene. V was shortened by 1 base and J by 1 base, with 7 bases between the two germline ends. Germline CDR1 is GTSNPN and CDR2 is SVGIG (reference sequence). CDR3 length: 13 residues. The CDR3 region has the DNA TGTGCCTGGAGTGGACAAACGAACACTGAAGCTTTCTTT. Translating gives CAWSGQTNTEAFF.

This clone was detected a few times. The rearrangement links TRBV5-1 to TRBJ2-3; D perhaps matches TRBD1 (5 bases). V lost 6 bases to trimming and J lost 6 bases, with 5 bases between them. CDR3 length: 10 residues. Germline assignment: CDR1 SGHRS and CDR2 YFSETQ. This chain's CDR3 is CASKGDTQYF. The CDR3, as DNA: TGCGCCAGCAAGGGGGATACGCAGTATTTT.

This chain connects TRBV2 to TRBJ2-3, with a possible D match to TRBD2 (7 bases). Germline values: CDR1 SNHLY, CDR2 FYNNEI. The CDR3 covers 15 residues. The V end was cut by 4 bases, the J end by 1 base, with 12 bases between. The CDR3 spells CASSGGGLGTDTQYF. The CDR3 DNA sequence: TGTGCCAGCAGTGGGGGGGGCCTTGGCACAGATACGCAGTATTTT.

This clone was observed once. V is TRBV5-6 and J is TRBJ2-3, with D unresolved. This CDR3 has 15 amino acids. Germline-derived CDR1 and CDR2 are SGHDT and YYEEEE. The germline V and J ends were trimmed by 3 bases and 4 bases, with 15 bases remaining between them. The DNA of the CDR3 is TGTGCCAGCAGCTACCCTACCCGTGCCCCAGATACGCAGTATTTT. It specifies CASSYPTRAPDTQYF. The entire variable domain, with the rest obtained from reference TRBV5-6 and TRBJ2-3, is as follows: DAGVTQSPTHLIKTRGQQVTLRCSPKSGHDTVSWYQQALGQGPQFIFQYYEEEERQRGNFPDRFSGHQFPNYSSELNVNALLLGDSALYLCASSYPTRAPDTQYFGPGTRLTVL.

This clone was recorded a few times. The DNA for the CDR3 is TGTGCCAGCAGGGCGGGGCCGGGCAATCAGCCCCAGCATTTT. Translated: CASRAGPGNQPQHF. The chain combines TRBV2 with TRBJ1-5; possible D gene TRBD1, 5 bases. Trimming removed 6 bases at V and 2 bases at J, with 11 bases between. The CDR3 contains 14 residues. Germline CDR1 reads SNHLY; CDR2 reads FYNNEI. Supplemented by reference TRBV2 and TRBJ1-5, the full variable domain reads EPEVTQTPSHQVTQMGQEVILRCVPISNHLYFYWYRQILGQKVEFLVSFYNNEISEKSEIFDDQFSVERPDGSNFTLKIRSTKLEDSAMYFCASRAGPGNQPQHFGDGTRLSIL.

This clone was detected only once. The CDR3 is CASSIATDTQYF. For the CDR3, the DNA is TGTGCCAGTAGTATAGCAACAGATACGCAGTATTTT. The V and J genes are TRBV19 and TRBJ2-3, with unresolved D. Germline-derived CDR1 and CDR2 are LNHDA and SQIVND (reference sequence). This CDR3 has 12 amino acids. Deletions cut 1 base from V and 3 bases from J, with 2 bases between.

V gene TRBV7-2 combines with J gene TRBJ2-5; a possible D gene is TRBD1 (6 bases). This CDR3 has 14 amino acids. CDR1 and CDR2 (germline): SGHTA, FQGNSA. Trimming took off 3 bases at V and 4 bases at J, with 12 bases between the two ends. In DNA form, the CDR3 reads TGTGCCAGCAGCTTCGCGGCAGGGGCAGAGACCCAGTACTTC. This encodes CASSFAAGAETQYF.

The chain uses TRBV24-1 and TRBJ2-1; the D is unclear. The CDR3 covers 14 residues. Germline V gene lookup returns CDR1 KGHDR and CDR2 SFDVKD. Trimming shortened V by 3 bases and J by 5 bases, and 10 bases separated the two germline ends. CDR3 residues: CATSDPGRDNEQFF. The CDR3 nucleotides are TGTGCCACCAGTGATCCGGGTAGAGACAATGAGCAGTTCTTC.